Sequencing of this T cell receptor (beta chain) was carried out in a study of early T cells in non-severe SARS-CoV-2 infection. Broader study findings: Matching against VDJdb likely underestimated virus-specific expansions, favoring anti-spike CD8.

CDR1 SEHNR and CDR2 FQNEAQ come from the germline V gene (reference sequence). There are 13 residues in the CDR3. V was cut by 5 bases and J by 5 bases, with 12 bases left in between. The sample holds many counts of this clonotype. No antigen is known for it. Researchers attached unique molecular identifiers to individual cDNA molecules. MiXCR, run by TCRdb on the 5' RACE reads, gives a single entry per CDR3 protein. The sample lists over 60,000 distinct CDR3 sequences; roughly 9.5% were seen once. This receptor was taken from an adult who was a healthcare worker with PCR-confirmed SARS-CoV-2 infection or an uninfected control (not recorded which). The sequenced material came from whole blood. This chain joins TRBV7-9 and TRBJ2-5; D not resolved. The CDR3 sequence is CASSQDGIETQYF. As DNA, the CDR3 is TGTGCCAGCAGCCAAGACGGTATCGAGACCCAGTACTTC.